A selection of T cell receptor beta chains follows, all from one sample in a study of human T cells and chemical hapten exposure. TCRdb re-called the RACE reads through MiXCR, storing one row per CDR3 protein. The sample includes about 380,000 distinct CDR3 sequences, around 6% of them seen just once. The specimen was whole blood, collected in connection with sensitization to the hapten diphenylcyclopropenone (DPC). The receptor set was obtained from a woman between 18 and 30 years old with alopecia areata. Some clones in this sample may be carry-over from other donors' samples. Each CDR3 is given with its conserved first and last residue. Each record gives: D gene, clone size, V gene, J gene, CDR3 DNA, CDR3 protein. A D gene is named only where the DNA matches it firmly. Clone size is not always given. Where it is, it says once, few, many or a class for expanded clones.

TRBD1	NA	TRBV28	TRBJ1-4	TGTGCCAGCAGAAAAAGTACAGGGGGAGAAAAACTGTTTTTT	CASRKSTGGEKLFF
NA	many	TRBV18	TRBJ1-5	TGTGCCAGCTCAACACCCCAGGGGTCCCAGCATTTT	CASSTPQGSQHF
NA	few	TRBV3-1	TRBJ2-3	TGTGCCAGCAGCCAAACCGGCGGTCCGGGTACGCAGTATTTT	CASSQTGGPGTQYF
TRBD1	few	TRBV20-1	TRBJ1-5	TGCAGTGCTAGCCAGGGGGCGAGCAATCAGCCCCAGCATTTT	CSASQGASNQPQHF
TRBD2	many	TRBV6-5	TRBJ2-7	TGTGCCAGTTTCCGTTCCAGCGGGGGATCGCTCTACGAGCAGTACTTC	CASFRSSGGSLYEQYF
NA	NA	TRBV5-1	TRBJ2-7	TGCGCCAGCAGCTTAGAGGGGGGCAAGCCCTACGAGCAGTACTTC	CASSLEGGKPYEQYF
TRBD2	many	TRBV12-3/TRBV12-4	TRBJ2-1	TGTGCCAGCAGTCTGACTAGCGGGGACTTTTCCTACAATGAGCAGTTCTTC	CASSLTSGDFSYNEQFF
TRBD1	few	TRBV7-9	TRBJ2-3	TGTGCCAGCAGCTTGGGACAGGGTCAGTTCACAGATACGCAGTATTTT	CASSLGQGQFTDTQYF
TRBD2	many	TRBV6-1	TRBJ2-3	TGTGCCAGCACCCGAGGACTAGTAAGAAATACGCAGTATTTT	CASTRGLVRNTQYF
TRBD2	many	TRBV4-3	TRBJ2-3	TGCGCCAGCAGCCCCCTTACGGGCGGGGGGGCCGAAAGCGATACGCAGTATTTT	CASSPLTGGGAESDTQYF
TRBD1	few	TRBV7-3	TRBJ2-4	TGTGCCAGCAGCCCGAGTGATGGGACAGGGGAGGACATTCAGTACTTC	CASSPSDGTGEDIQYF
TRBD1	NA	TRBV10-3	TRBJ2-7	TGTGCCATCAGTGAGAGAAGTGACAGGGACGAGCAGTACTTC	CAISERSDRDEQYF
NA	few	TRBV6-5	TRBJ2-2	TGTGCCAGCAGTTACTGGACAGCGAACACCGGGGAGCTGTTTTTT	CASSYWTANTGELFF
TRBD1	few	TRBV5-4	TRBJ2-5	TGTGCCAGCAGCCCGGGACAGCTCAAGCAAGAGACCCAGTACTTC	CASSPGQLKQETQYF
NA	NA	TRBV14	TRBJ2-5	TGTGCCAGCAGCCCCTTAGGGGGGGGAGAGACCCAGTACTTC	CASSPLGGGETQYF
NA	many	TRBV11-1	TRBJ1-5	TGTGCCAGCAGCACAGGATATAGCAATCAGCCCCAGCATTTT	CASSTGYSNQPQHF
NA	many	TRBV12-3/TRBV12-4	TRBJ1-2	TGTGCCAGCAGTACCTCCAGTAACTATGGCTACACCTTC	CASSTSSNYGYTF
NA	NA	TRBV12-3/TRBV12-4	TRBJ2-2	TGTGCCAGCAGACCACAGGACTTGAACACCGGGGAGCTGTTTTTT	CASRPQDLNTGELFF
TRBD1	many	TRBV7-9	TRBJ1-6	TGTGCCAGCAGCTTAGCGTCCCCAGGGGGCCCGGTCGTACATTCACCCCTCCACTTT	CASSLASPGGPVVHSPLHF
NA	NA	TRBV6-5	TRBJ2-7	TGTGCCAGCAGTTACGTACCTGACTACGAGCAGTACTTC	CASSYVPDYEQYF
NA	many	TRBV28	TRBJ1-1	TGTGCCAGCAGTCACCGGACGGAGACAATGGACACTGAAGCTTTCTTT	CASSHRTETMDTEAFF
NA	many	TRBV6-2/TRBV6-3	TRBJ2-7	TGTGCCAGCAGTTACGCGGGCGAGCAGTACTTC	CASSYAGEQYF
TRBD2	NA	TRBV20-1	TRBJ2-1	TGCAGTGCTAGAGATCTACTAGCGGACATCTACAATGAGCAGTTCTTC	CSARDLLADIYNEQFF
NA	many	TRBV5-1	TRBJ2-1	TGCGCCAGCAGCCCCACTAGTCCCGCCTCCTACAATGAGCAGTTCTTC	CASSPTSPASYNEQFF
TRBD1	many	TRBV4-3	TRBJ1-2	TGCGCCAGCAGCCAAACGACAGGGAACACCTATGGCTACACCTTC	CASSQTTGNTYGYTF
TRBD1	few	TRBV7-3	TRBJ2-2	TGTGCCAGCAGCTTTACCCCCTTCCCGGGACAGATCATGACAGGGGAGCTGTTTTTT	CASSFTPFPGQIMTGELFF
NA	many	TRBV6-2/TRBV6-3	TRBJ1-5	TGTGCCAGCAGTTACGGCAGGGCGACAGGCCAGCCCCAGCATTTT	CASSYGRATGQPQHF
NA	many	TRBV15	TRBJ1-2	TGTGCCACCAGCAGAGATTTTACGGAGGGGCGGAACTATGGCTACACCTTC	CATSRDFTEGRNYGYTF
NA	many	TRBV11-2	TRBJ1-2	TGTGCCAGCAGCCCGGAGGGCTATGGCTACACCTTC	CASSPEGYGYTF
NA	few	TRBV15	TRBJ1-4	TGTGCCACCAGCAGAGATCGAGAGGAGGAAAAACTGTTTTTT	CATSRDREEEKLFF
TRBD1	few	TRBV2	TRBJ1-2	TGTGCCAGCACCACCTTAGGACAGGGGTCCTATGGCTACACCTTC	CASTTLGQGSYGYTF
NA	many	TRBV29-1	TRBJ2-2	TGCAGCGTTGGAGGGACACCGAACACCGGGGAGCTGTTTTTT	CSVGGTPNTGELFF
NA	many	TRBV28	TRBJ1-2	TGTGCCAGCAGTCTTTCGCCCCTCACGGGCTATGGCTACACCTTC	CASSLSPLTGYGYTF
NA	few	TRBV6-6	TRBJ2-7	TGTGCCAGCAGTTACTGGCCGGGGGCTAACGAGCAGTACTTC	CASSYWPGANEQYF
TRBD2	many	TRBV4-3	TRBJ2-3	TGCGCCAGCAGCCAGACTAGCGTCACAGATACGCAGTATTTT	CASSQTSVTDTQYF
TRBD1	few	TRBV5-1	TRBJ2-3	TGCGCCAGCAGCTCACAGGGGTTTGAAGATACGCAGTATTTT	CASSSQGFEDTQYF
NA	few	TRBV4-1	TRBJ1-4	TGCGCCAGCAGCCGAGACAGCTCAACTAATGAAAAACTGTTTTTT	CASSRDSSTNEKLFF
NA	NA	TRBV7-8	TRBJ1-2	TGTGCCAGCAGCTACGGAGGCCGTCCGGGGCACACCTTC	CASSYGGRPGHTF
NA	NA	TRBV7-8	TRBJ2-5	TGTGCCAGCAGCTTAGGATTTGGTGAGACCCAGTACTTC	CASSLGFGETQYF